This T cell receptor beta chain was profiled in a study of T cell responses to AZD1222 COVID-19 vaccine. Study-wide points: Only five or six AZD1222 recipients were seropositive at baseline.

A remark on this clone: Its specificity is unknown. Other DNA sequences in this sample translate to the same CDR3.

The table came from immunoSEQ multiplex PCR; TCRdb's copy has only in-frame clones and leaves some out. This repertoire shows about 110,000 clones, 70% to 90% found once; its top ten account for roughly 13%. The germline gives CDR1 KGHSH, CDR2 LQKENI. Trimming cost V 6 bases and J 1 base, with 9 bases left between them. The CDR3 runs 13 residues. The TCR originated in an adult in good health. The rearrangement links TRBV18 to TRBJ1-1, with a weak D call TRBD1 (6 bases). Here the sequenced sample was peripheral blood, taken on day 0 of MenACWY control vaccination. The CDR3 nucleotides read TGTGCCAGCTCGCCGGGACAGAACACTGAAGCTTTCTTT. Translation gives CASSPGQNTEAFF.